The 26 T cell receptor beta chains listed next were all sequenced from one sample in a study of molecular identifiers for immune sequencing clone quantification (dated 2018 in TCRdb). Libraries were made using PCR. Data came from a NextSeq 500. TCRdb reanalyzed the raw reads on its own, using fastp at Q25 for trimming and MiXCR for clone calling, and kept in-frame beta chains. Rows are combined by CDR3 protein, so each entry shows the most common genes and DNA. The sample has a few hundred thousand distinct CDR3 sequences on record, roughly 24% of them singletons. Together, the top ten hold around 0.76% of the sample. Sequencing input: naive CD8+ T cells from blood, with Jurkat cell RNA spiked in. The meaning of the sample's cell subset or site label: FACS-sorted CD8+CD4-CCR7+CD45RA+ naive T cells. The source of these receptors is a human donor in good health. Some libraries in this study had Jurkat cell RNA spiked in.

This chain uses TRBV27 with TRBJ2-7; tentatively, D is TRBD2 (5 bases). V was clipped by 4 bases and J by 4 bases, with 11 bases between them. Germline V gene lookup returns CDR1 MNHEY and CDR2 SMNVEV (reference sequence). The CDR3 covers 13 residues. CDR3 bases: TGTGCCAGCAGTTCAAATGCGGGTTACGAGCAGTACTTC. Residues: CASSSNAGYEQYF.

About this clonotype itself: A junction end diverges from the germline sequence, so it may reflect a read error. DNA of the CDR3: TGTGCCAGCAGTTTACAGGGCACACTCACAGGTACGCAGTATTTT. Translated: CASSLQGTLTGTQYF. This chain joins TRBV12-3 or TRBV12-4 and TRBJ2-3, with D possibly TRBD1 on 5 matching bases. The CDR3 covers 15 residues.

The genes are TRBV2 and TRBJ2-7; TRBD1 matches at 9 bases. Germline CDR1 SNHLY, CDR2 FYNNEI. This CDR3 is built from 13 residues. The V segment lost 6 bases and the J segment 5 bases; nucleotides outside the gene matches: 5. CDR3 region: CASSPTGGDEQYF. The DNA for the CDR3 is TGTGCCAGCAGCCCTACAGGGGGCGACGAGCAGTACTTC.

Remarks on this clonotype: This may come from a read error, since a much larger clone is one base off. This chain links TRBV29-1 with TRBJ1-1; a possible D gene is TRBD1 (6 bases). CDR1 SQVTM and CDR2 ANQGSEA come from the germline V gene. This CDR3 contains 12 residues. DNA of the CDR3: TGCAGCGTTCATTTCGGGACAAATGAAGCTCTCTTT. The encoded protein is CSVHFGTNEALF.

Many counts were recorded for this clonotype. The V gene is TRBV9, the J gene TRBJ2-1; no clear D gene. The CDR3 extends over 13 amino acids. Germline CDR1 reads SGDLS; CDR2 reads YYNGEE. Trimming removed 2 bases at V and 7 bases at J, with 10 bases between. The chain's CDR3 is CASSVITGNEQFF. The CDR3, as DNA: TGTGCCAGCAGCGTCATCACTGGGAATGAGCAGTTCTTC.

About this clonotype itself: The junction differs from germline at one of its ends, possibly a read error. The chain couples TRBV19 to TRBJ2-2, with a possible D match to TRBD2 (5 bases). There are 13 residues in the CDR3. Germline loops: CDR1 LNHDA, CDR2 SQIVND (reference sequence). CDR3 protein: CASSIGQSGELSF. The CDR3 coding sequence is TGTGCCAGTAGTATTGGCCAGTCCGGGGAGCTGTCTTTT. Combining the CDR3 with reference TRBV19 and TRBJ2-2 gives the whole variable domain DGGITQSPKYLFRKEGQNVTLSCEQNLNHDAMYWYRQDPGQGLRLIYYSQIVNDFQKGDIAEGYSVSREKKESFPLTVTSAQKNPTAFYLCASSIGQSGELSFGEGSRLTVL.

In this sample, this clonotype turned up many times. The CDR3 sequence is CASSLYRDSNQPQHF. CDR3 bases: TGTGCCAGCAGTTTATACAGGGATAGCAATCAGCCCCAGCATTTT. The J gene is TRBJ1-5, the V gene TRBV28; tentative D call: TRBD1 (6 bases). This CDR3 contains 15 residues. The V and J ends lost 1 base and 0 bases respectively, with 7 bases between them. Germline V gives CDR1 MDHEN, CDR2 SYDVKM. Full variable domain (remainder filled in from reference TRBV28 and TRBJ1-5): DVKVTQSSRYLVKRTGEKVFLECVQDMDHENMFWYRQDPGLGLRLIYFSYDVKMKEKGDIPEGYSVSREKKERFSLILESASTNQTSMYLCASSLYRDSNQPQHFGDGTRLSIL.

This clonotype was observed at least ten times. The chain recombines TRBV27 with TRBJ1-5; 7 bases fit TRBD1. The CDR3 length is 13 residues. Germline V lookup: CDR1 MNHEY, CDR2 SMNVEV (reference sequence). Germline trimming cut 5 bases from V and 7 bases from J; bases unmatched to any gene: 5. The CDR3 DNA reads TGTGCCAGCAGTCCCCGAGGGGGCCAGCCCCAGCATTTT. Its translation: CASSPRGGQPQHF.

This clonotype was observed many times. CDR3 residues: CASRDTRENTEAFF. DNA of the CDR3: TGTGCCAGCAGAGACACACGCGAGAACACTGAAGCTTTCTTT. V is TRBV2 and J is TRBJ1-1, with no clear D. The CDR3 consists of 14 residues. The V end lost 6 bases, the J end lost 1 base, and 12 bases lay between the germline ends. Germline values: CDR1 SNHLY, CDR2 FYNNEI.

Note on this clonotype: Being one base from a much bigger clone, this may be a read error. This chain uses TRBV6-2 or TRBV6-3 with TRBJ2-1, with D unclear. The CDR3 extends over 13 amino acids. The germline V and J ends were trimmed by 5 bases and 9 bases, with 14 bases remaining between them. In germline, CDR1 is MNHEY, CDR2 SVGEGT. The CDR3 DNA sequence: TGTGCCAGCAGTAGCAATCTAACAAGTGAGCAGTTCTTC. The encoded protein is CASSSNLTSEQFF.

In its sample, this clonotype was seen many times. The chain recombines TRBV30 with TRBJ1-1; D is unclear. Germline CDR1 GTSNPN, CDR2 SVGIG (reference sequence). The V end lost 0 bases, the J end lost 4 bases, and 9 bases lay between the germline ends. The CDR3 totals 13 residues. The CDR3 nucleotides read TGTGCCTGGAGTGTAACCTTATCCACTGAAGCTTTCTTT. Translation gives CAWSVTLSTEAFF.

The sample holds many counts of this clonotype. V gene TRBV6-2 or TRBV6-3 combines with J gene TRBJ1-1; the D is unclear. The CDR3 is made up of 13 amino acids. Germline lookup yields CDR1 MNHEY and CDR2 SVGEGT. V shed 6 bases and J shed 0 bases, with 8 bases lying between them. The CDR3 spells CASSRRMNTEAFF. CDR3 nucleotide sequence: TGTGCCAGCAGCAGGAGAATGAACACTGAAGCTTTCTTT.

J is TRBJ2-7 and V is TRBV20-1; the match to TRBD1 covers 10 bases. Per the germline V gene, CDR1 is DFQATT and CDR2 is SNEGSKA (reference sequence). The CDR3 sequence is 15 residues long. J lost 3 bases, V lost 5 bases, and 10 bases had no gene match. Written as DNA, the CDR3 is TGCAGTGCTCCCCACGGGACAGGGGTTCACTACGAGCAGTACTTC. This codes for CSAPHGTGVHYEQYF.

This clonotype was seen more than once but under ten times. V is TRBV27 and J is TRBJ2-2; D is uncertain. This CDR3 is 14 amino acids long. V was cut by 10 bases and J by 4 bases, with 16 bases left in between. CDR1 is MNHEY, CDR2 SMNVEV, per germline (reference sequence). The CDR3 coding sequence is TGTGCCACCCAAACCTTATCAATCACCGGGGAGCTGTTTTTT. The encoded protein is CATQTLSITGELFF.

This clonotype showed up many times. V is TRBV9 and J is TRBJ2-2; D might be TRBD2 (6 bases). CDR1 is SGDLS, CDR2 YYNGEE, per germline. V was shortened by 5 bases and J by 6 bases, with 11 bases between the two germline ends. This CDR3 comprises 13 residues. The CDR3 reads CASRPGEAGELFF. CDR3 in DNA: TGTGCCAGCAGACCGGGAGAGGCCGGGGAGCTGTTTTTT.

As regards this clonotype: Since the CDR3 does not end with the conserved phenylalanine or tryptophan, this likely comes from a read error. The chain recombines TRBV20-1 with TRBJ1-1; tentative D call: TRBD1 (5 bases). This CDR3 contains 12 residues. V was trimmed by 4 bases and J by 5 bases, leaving 11 bases between them. Germline CDR1 is DFQATT and CDR2 is SNEGSKA (reference sequence). The CDR3 DNA reads TGCAGTGCTAAGCAATGGGGGACTGAAGCTTTCTTA. Translating it yields CSAKQWGTEAFL.

Comments on this clonotype: The junction shows a germline mismatch at one end, possibly a read error. The chain is built from TRBV28 and TRBJ1-1, with 7 bases fitting TRBD1. The CDR3 runs 14 residues. Germline V CDR1 and CDR2: MDHEN, SYDVKM. The CDR3 nucleotides read TGTGCCCGCAGTTTGGCGGCAGGGGGCACTGAAGCTTTCTTT. As protein: CARSLAAGGTEAFF.

This clonotype was seen only a few times. CDR3 residues: CSATGTSVSYEQYF. The DNA for the CDR3 is TGCAGTGCTACCGGGACTAGCGTATCCTACGAGCAGTACTTC. The rearrangement uses TRBV20-1 and TRBJ2-7; TRBD2 agrees at 10 bases. This CDR3 region has 14 residues. V shed 4 bases, J shed 1 base, and the junction held 4 bases outside the gene matches. Germline CDR1 is DFQATT and CDR2 is SNEGSKA (reference sequence).

Notes on this clonotype: An end of the junction differs from the germline gene, which may be a read error. The chain employs TRBV7-9 and TRBJ2-3; tentative D call: TRBD2 (5 bases). CDR3 length: 18 residues. Germline CDR1 is SEHNR and CDR2 is FQNEAQ (reference sequence). As DNA, the CDR3 is TGTGCCAGCAGCTTAGAGGAGGTCGGCGGAGATCCCACAGCTACGCAGTATTTT. It is translated as CASSLEEVGGDPTATQYF.

The CDR3 loop is CASSLVLGDETQYF. The CDR3 DNA reads as TGTGCCAGCAGCTTGGTATTAGGGGATGAGACCCAGTACTTC. The chain uses TRBV5-4 and TRBJ2-5, with a weak D call TRBD1 (5 bases). The germline gives CDR1 SGHNT, CDR2 YYREEE (reference sequence). V was shortened by 0 bases and J by 5 bases, with 11 bases between the two germline ends. The CDR3 extends over 14 amino acids.

This clonotype was detected only a few times. The chain has TRBV28 and TRBJ2-4; TRBD1 might be the D (6 bases). Germline CDR1 MDHEN, CDR2 SYDVKM. Trimming took 5 bases from V and 1 from J, leaving 12 bases between them. The CDR3 is 15 residues long. CDR3: CASSENRVAKNIQYF. CDR3 nucleotide sequence: TGTGCCAGCAGTGAAAACAGGGTTGCCAAAAACATTCAGTACTTC.

This chain joins TRBV19 and TRBJ2-2, with D maybe TRBD1 (6 bases). The CDR3 extends over 14 amino acids. Germline loops: CDR1 LNHDA, CDR2 SQIVND (reference sequence). Deletions cut 7 bases from V and 6 bases from J, with 15 bases between. The CDR3 region is CASTEQGWSGELFF. The CDR3 DNA is TGTGCCAGTACAGAACAGGGTTGGTCCGGGGAGCTGTTTTTT.

In this sample, this clonotype turned up a few times. Sequence at one end of the junction differs from germline and may be a read error. This chain uses TRBV7-9 with TRBJ2-7; TRBD1 matches at 12 bases. This CDR3 contains 16 residues. Germline values: CDR1 SEHNR, CDR2 FQNEAQ (reference sequence). CDR3 DNA: TGTGCCAGCAGCCCAGAGGGACAGGGGGCCTCCTTCGAGCAGTACTTC. This gives the protein CASSPEGQGASFEQYF. Supplemented by reference TRBV7-9 and TRBJ2-7, the full variable domain reads DTGVSQNPRHKITKRGQNVTFRCDPISEHNRLYWYRQTLGQGPEFLTYFQNEAQLEKSRLLSDRFSAERPKGSFSTLEIQRTEQGDSAMYLCASSPEGQGASFEQYFGPGTRLTVT.

The J gene is TRBJ2-5, the V gene TRBV4-3; 7 bases fit TRBD2. Germline lookup yields CDR1 LGHNA and CDR2 YSLEER. Losses at the gene ends were 4 bases for V and 5 bases for J; bases not matched to a gene: 7. The CDR3 contains 14 residues. The CDR3 region is CASSPTSRAETQYF. As DNA, the CDR3 is TGCGCCAGCAGCCCGACTAGCCGGGCCGAGACCCAGTACTTC.

As regards this clonotype: One junction end disagrees with the germline gene, perhaps due to a read error. The V call is TRBV30, the J call TRBJ1-3; D gene unclear. This CDR3 has 15 amino acids. The germline gives CDR1 GTSNPN, CDR2 SVGIG (reference sequence). DNA for the CDR3: TGTGCCTGGAGTGGGGTGGCAGTCTCTGGATACACCATATATTTT. This encodes CAWSGVAVSGYTIYF.

In this sample, this clonotype turned up a few times. The chain links TRBV3-1 to TRBJ2-7, with D possibly being TRBD1 or TRBD2 (6 bases each). This CDR3 region has 15 residues. Between the trimmed V and J ends, which lost 0 bases and 6 bases, there was a span of 15 bases. Germline V gene sequence: CDR1 LGHDT, CDR2 YNNKEL (reference sequence). The CDR3 sequence: CASSQDDRLGGEQYF. In DNA form, the CDR3 reads TGTGCCAGCAGCCAAGATGACAGGCTGGGGGGCGAGCAGTACTTC.